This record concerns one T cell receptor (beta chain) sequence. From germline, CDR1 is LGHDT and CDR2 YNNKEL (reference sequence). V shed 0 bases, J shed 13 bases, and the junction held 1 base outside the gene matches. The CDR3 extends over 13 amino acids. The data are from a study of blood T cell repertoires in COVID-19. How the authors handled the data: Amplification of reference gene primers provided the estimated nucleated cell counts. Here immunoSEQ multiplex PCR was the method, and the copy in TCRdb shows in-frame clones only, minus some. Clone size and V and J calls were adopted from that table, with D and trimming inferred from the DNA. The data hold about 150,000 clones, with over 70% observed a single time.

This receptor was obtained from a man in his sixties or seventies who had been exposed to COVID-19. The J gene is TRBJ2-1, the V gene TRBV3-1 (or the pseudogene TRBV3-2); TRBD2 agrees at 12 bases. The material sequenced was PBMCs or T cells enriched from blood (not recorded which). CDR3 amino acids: CASSQETSGGQFF. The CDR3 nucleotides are TGTGCCAGCAGCCAAGAGACTAGCGGGGGTCAGTTCTTC.